A single sample gave rise to the 20 T cell receptor beta chains below, sequenced in a study of OX40 agonist ivuxolimab in advanced cancers. Data came from immunoSEQ multiplex PCR; TCRdb stores just in-frame clones and leaves some out. The sample carries 65,000 to 75,000 clones, 87% recorded once. Sequences were derived from CD4+ or CD8+ T cells sorted from blood, sampled in a trial of the OX40 agonist ivuxolimab. These TCRs come from an adult with an advanced solid tumor such as melanoma, head and neck, liver or kidney cancer.

The V and J genes are TRBV6-6 and TRBJ2-7; no firm D call. The CDR3 is made up of 11 amino acids. Germline V gives CDR1 MNHNY, CDR2 SVGAGI (reference sequence). The V and J ends lost 5 bases and 1 base respectively, with 3 bases between them. The CDR3: CASSKSYEQYF. The CDR3, as DNA: TGTGCCAGCAGTAAGTCCTACGAGCAGTACTTC.

The V gene is TRBV30, the J gene TRBJ2-5; no clear D. V was shortened by 1 base and J by 5 bases, with 11 bases between the two germline ends. The V gene's germline CDR1 is GTSNPN and CDR2 SVGIG (reference sequence). The CDR3 sequence is 13 residues long. The DNA of the CDR3 is TGTGCCTGGAGTGGGTCTCCCTCGGAGACCCAGTACTTC. It encodes CAWSGSPSETQYF.

The V and J genes are TRBV30 and TRBJ1-1, with D perhaps TRBD1 (6 bases). CDR3 length: 14 amino acids. Per the germline V gene, CDR1 is GTSNPN and CDR2 is SVGIG (reference sequence). The germline V and J ends were trimmed by 4 bases and 0 bases, with 12 bases remaining between them. The CDR3 region is CAWNLWTVNTEAFF. The CDR3 DNA follows: TGTGCCTGGAATCTCTGGACAGTGAACACTGAAGCTTTCTTT.

The V gene is TRBV5-4, the J gene TRBJ1-4; TRBD1 agrees at 7 bases. V shed 3 bases, J shed 7 bases, and the junction held 9 bases outside the gene matches. Germline V gene lookup returns CDR1 SGHNT and CDR2 YYREEE (reference sequence). The CDR3 is made up of 15 amino acids. As DNA, the CDR3 is TGTGCCAGCAGCTACGACAGGGACTGGAGTGAAAAACTGTTTTTT. Amino acid sequence: CASSYDRDWSEKLFF.

This chain connects TRBV7-9 to TRBJ1-1; D remains ambiguous. CDR3 length equals 11 residues. CDR1 and CDR2 from the germline V gene are SEHNR and FQNEAQ (reference sequence). Trimming took 1 base from V and 11 from J, leaving 8 bases between them. In DNA form, the CDR3 reads TGTGCCAGCAGCTTAGTGGATGAGGCTTTCTTT. Translation gives CASSLVDEAFF.

The J gene is TRBJ1-5, the V gene TRBV14; D remains unclear. Germline-derived CDR1 and CDR2 are SGHDN and FVKESK. Trimming shortened V by 0 bases and J by 0 bases, and 15 bases separated the two germline ends. This CDR3 region has 18 residues. The CDR3, as DNA: TGTGCCAGCAGCCAAGAACGAGGTCCCGGGAATAGCAATCAGCCCCAGCATTTT. It yields the protein CASSQERGPGNSNQPQHF.

The CDR3 sequence: CASSSAGVENQPQHF. DNA for the CDR3: TGTGCCAGCAGTTCCGCCGGCGTGGAGAATCAGCCCCAGCATTTT. The chain recombines TRBV11-2 with TRBJ1-5, with no clear D. Trimming took 6 bases from V and 4 from J, leaving 16 bases between them. The germline gives CDR1 SGHAT, CDR2 FQNNGV. This CDR3 contains 15 residues.

The V and J genes are TRBV6-1 and TRBJ1-4; 7 positions agree with TRBD1. With 1 base clipped from V and 10 bases from J, the junction kept 6 bases outside the gene matches. This CDR3 contains 14 residues. From germline, CDR1 is MNHNS and CDR2 SASEGT. The CDR3 loop reads CASSEEWYRGKLFF. In DNA, the CDR3 is TGTGCCAGCAGTGAAGAGTGGTACAGGGGAAAACTGTTTTTT.

The chain recombines TRBV7-2 with TRBJ1-4; 7 nucleotides agree with TRBD1. With V trimmed by 4 bases and J by 3 bases, 8 bases remained unmatched. CDR1 and CDR2 (germline): SGHTA, FQGNSA. This CDR3 contains 16 residues. The CDR3 spells CASSSQGGGSNEKLFF. The CDR3 DNA is TGTGCCAGCAGCTCCCAGGGGGGAGGGTCTAATGAAAAACTGTTTTTT. Supplemented by reference TRBV7-2 and TRBJ1-4, the full variable domain reads GAGVSQSPSNKVTEKGKDVELRCDPISGHTALYWYRQSLGQGLEFLIYFQGNSAPDKSGLPSDRFSAERTGGSVSTLTIQRTQQEDSAVYLCASSSQGGGSNEKLFFGSGTQLSVL.

J is TRBJ2-1 and V is TRBV10-2; D may correspond to TRBD1 or TRBD2 (5 bases each). This CDR3 region has 16 residues. CDR1 is WSHSY, CDR2 SAAADI, per germline. V lost 0 bases and J lost 8, with 17 bases in between. CDR3 DNA sequence: TGCGCCAGCAGTGAGTCGGTGGGACCTGAGGGCGATGAGCAGTTCTTC. Protein product: CASSESVGPEGDEQFF.

V is TRBV11-3 and J is TRBJ2-5; D remains unclear. The CDR3 length is 14 residues. CDR1 is SGHNT and CDR2 is YENEEA in the germline V gene. V gave up 1 base and J gave up 1 base, with 7 bases separating them. The DNA of the CDR3 is TGTGCCAGCAGCTTAGTCAGACTCCAAGAGACCCAGTACTTC. This codes for CASSLVRLQETQYF.

The CDR3 DNA follows: TGTGCCAGCAGCCCCCAGGGCAGGGAGAGCTATGGCTACACCTTC. Translated, it gives CASSPQGRESYGYTF. V gene TRBV5-4 combines with J gene TRBJ1-2; possibly TRBD1 for D (5 bases). The CDR3 has 15 residues. V was pared by 4 bases and J by 4 bases, with 17 bases between. Germline V lookup: CDR1 SGHNT, CDR2 YYREEE (reference sequence).

The chain recombines TRBV30 with TRBJ2-7; TRBD2 matches 7 bases. This CDR3 spans 12 amino acids. The V gene end was trimmed by 1 base and the J gene end by 9 bases; junction bases not matched to a gene: 6. Germline-derived CDR1 and CDR2 are GTSNPN and SVGIG (reference sequence). The CDR3 region is CAWSGRRETQYF. CDR3 nucleotides: TGTGCCTGGAGTGGGAGGCGGGAGACGCAGTACTTC. The whole variable domain, remainder taken from reference TRBV30 and TRBJ2-7, is SQTIHQWPATLVQPVGSPLSLECTVEGTSNPNLYWYRQAAGRGLQLLFYSVGIGQISSEVPQNLSASRPQDRQFILSSKKLLLSDSGFYLCAWSGRRETQYFGPGTRLTVT.

CDR3 sequence reads: CASSQTSGTTDTQYF. The CDR3 nucleotides read TGTGCCAGCAGCCAGACTAGCGGGACCACAGATACGCAGTATTTT. The V gene is TRBV7-3, the J gene TRBJ2-3; 11 nucleotides line up with TRBD2. With 5 bases clipped from V and 2 bases from J, the junction kept 3 bases outside the gene matches. CDR1 is SGHTA and CDR2 is FQGTGA in the germline V gene. The CDR3 consists of 15 residues.

CDR3 sequence reads: CASSELAGGTGELFF. The CDR3 DNA reads as TGTGCCAGCAGTGAACTAGCGGGGGGTACCGGGGAGCTGTTTTTT. The chain couples TRBV2 to TRBJ2-2, with 11 bases matching TRBD2. CDR1 and CDR2 from the germline V gene are SNHLY and FYNNEI. This CDR3 spans 15 amino acids. V lost 2 bases, J lost 5 bases, and 1 base stayed unmatched.

CDR3: CASSRGGETEAFF. Here the CDR3 DNA reads TGCGCCAGCAGTAGGGGGGGAGAAACTGAAGCTTTCTTT. V is TRBV10-2 and J is TRBJ1-1; possibly TRBD1 for D (6 bases). This CDR3 has 13 amino acids. CDR1 is WSHSY, CDR2 SAAADI, per germline. Between the trimmed V and J ends, which lost 5 bases and 5 bases, there was a span of 12 bases.

The chain couples TRBV6-6 to TRBJ1-1; D might be TRBD1 (5 bases). CDR3 length: 15 residues. V lost 6 bases and J 0 bases, leaving 14 bases between the germline ends. Looked up from germline, CDR1 is MNHNY and CDR2 is SVGAGI (reference sequence). This CDR3 reads CASSLTDTLNTEAFF. As DNA, the CDR3 is TGTGCCAGCAGCTTGACGGACACCCTGAACACTGAAGCTTTCTTT.

The J gene is TRBJ2-7, the V gene TRBV11-3; D not certain. Looked up from germline, CDR1 is SGHNT and CDR2 is YENEEA. V was clipped by 5 bases and J by 3 bases, with 14 bases between them. The CDR3 runs to 14 residues. The DNA for the CDR3 is TGTGCCAGCAGCCGTGAACAAATAAACTACGAGCAGTACTTC. It translates to CASSREQINYEQYF.

Only one count was recorded for this clone. This chain connects TRBV5-1 to TRBJ2-3; a possible D gene is TRBD2 (5 bases). CDR1 and CDR2 (germline): SGHRS, YFSETQ. V lost 6 bases to trimming and J lost 4 bases, with 15 bases between them. CDR3 size: 14 residues. The CDR3 bases are TGCGCCAGCACTGAGGGCCAAGTGGCAGATACGCAGTATTTT. It codes for CASTEGQVADTQYF. Full variable domain (rest looked up from reference TRBV5-1 and TRBJ2-3): KAGVTQTPRYLIKTRGQQVTLSCSPISGHRSVSWYQQTPGQGLQFLFEYFSETQRNKGNFPGRFSGRQFSNSRSEMNVSTLELGDSALYLCASTEGQVADTQYFGPGTRLTVL.

This clone was counted once. The genes are TRBV5-6 and TRBJ2-5; D is unresolved. The ends were cut back, 4 bases at V and 7 bases at J, with 14 bases in the middle. The CDR3 loop spans 13 amino acids. Per the germline V gene, CDR1 is SGHDT and CDR2 is YYEEEE. The DNA for the CDR3 is TGTGCCAGCAGCGAAGATCCTTCGGGGACCCAGTACTTC. Translation: CASSEDPSGTQYF.